The entry below describes one T cell receptor (beta chain). Its antigen remains unknown. Sequence at one end of the junction differs from germline and may be a read error. This entry belongs to a study of T cells in Graves' hyperthyroidism and ophthalmopathy. Study findings and constraints: Ophthalmopathy was distinguished from stable hyperthyroidism by 13 V-J signatures. The blood repertoire included most of the expanded thyroid clonotypes above 0.001. A median approximately 6.5 months before onset, the model predicted ophthalmopathy.

This CDR3 is 15 amino acids long. Germline CDR1 reads SGHVS; CDR2 reads FNYEAQ. TCR beta CDR3 sequences were amplified from RNA transcripts. Primed by the HTBI set, a first-round RT-PCR was run on the TCR CDR3. TCRdb re-called the multiplex PCR reads through MiXCR, storing one row per CDR3 protein. The repertoire holds just under 750,000 distinct CDR3 sequences, with over 35% as singletons. Diagnosing involved the use of clinical symptoms, serum thyroxine and TRAb, thyroid ultrasound and orbital computed tomography. The sample was blood. The sequence derives from a woman in her thirties or forties with Graves' hyperthyroidism. The chain combines TRBV7-6 with TRBJ2-7; 7 positions agree with TRBD1. The CDR3 region has the DNA TGTGCCTGCAGCCCTGGGCAGGGGGTATTCTACGAGCAGTACTTC. Translation: CACSPGQGVFYEQYF.